This record concerns one T cell receptor beta chain sequence. These data come from a study of PD-1 blockade in classical Hodgkin lymphoma. TCRdb's table, derived via immunoSEQ multiplex PCR, lists solely in-frame clones and lacks some. The data contain roughly 34,000 clones, approximately 82% of them singletons. Each of the patients experienced relapse following autologous stem cell transplantation, and their brentuximab vedotin exposure differed. Germline trimming cut 3 bases from V and 6 bases from J; bases unmatched to any gene: 12. The germline V gene encodes CDR1 SGDLS and CDR2 YYNGEE. The CDR3 spans 16 residues.

The material was peripheral blood mononuclear cells (PBMCs), obtained before the second cycle of nivolumab. This chain joins TRBV9 and TRBJ2-3, with 8 bases matching TRBD2. The source of this sequence is a human donor with classical Hodgkin lymphoma. CDR3 protein: CASSAHSSGGKDTQYF. The CDR3, as DNA: TGTGCCAGCAGCGCCCATAGCAGCGGGGGAAAGGATACGCAGTATTTT.